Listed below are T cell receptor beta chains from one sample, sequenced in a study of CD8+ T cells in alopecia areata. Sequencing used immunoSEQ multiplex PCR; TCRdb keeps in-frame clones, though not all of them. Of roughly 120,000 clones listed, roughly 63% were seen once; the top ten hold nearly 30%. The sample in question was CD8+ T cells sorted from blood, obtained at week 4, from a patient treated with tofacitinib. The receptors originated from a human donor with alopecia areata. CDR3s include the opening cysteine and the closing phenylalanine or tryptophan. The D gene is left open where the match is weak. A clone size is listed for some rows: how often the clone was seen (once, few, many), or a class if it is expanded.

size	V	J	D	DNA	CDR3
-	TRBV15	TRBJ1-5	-	TGTGCCACCAGCAGAGAAGGGCAGCTCAATCAGCCCCAGCATTTT	CATSREGQLNQPQHF
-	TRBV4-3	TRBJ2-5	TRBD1	TGCGCCAGCAGCCAAGGGCGAGGGGGCTCAGAGACCCAGTACTTC	CASSQGRGGSETQYF
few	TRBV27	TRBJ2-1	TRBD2	TGTGCCACCTTACTACATCTCGGGGGGGACAATGAGCAGTTCTTC	CATLLHLGGDNEQFF
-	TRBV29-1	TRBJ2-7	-	TGCAGCGTTGACGCCACCCTCGAGGGCTACGAGCAGTACTTC	CSVDATLEGYEQYF
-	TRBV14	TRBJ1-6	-	TGTGCCAGCAGCCAAGACAGCCTTAGAAATTCACCCCTCCACTTT	CASSQDSLRNSPLHF
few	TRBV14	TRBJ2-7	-	TGTGCCAGCAGCCAAATTGGAGGGACCTACGAGCAGTACTTC	CASSQIGGTYEQYF
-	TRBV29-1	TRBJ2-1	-	TGCAGCGTCGCATACAATGAGCAGTTCTTC	CSVAYNEQFF
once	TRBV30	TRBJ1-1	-	TGTGCCTGGAGTCCACAGGACTCTGAAGCTTTCTTT	CAWSPQDSEAFF
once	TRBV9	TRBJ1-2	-	TGTGCCAGCAGCGTAGCGGGAGGGGCTGGCTACACCTTC	CASSVAGGAGYTF
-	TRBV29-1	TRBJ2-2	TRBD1	TGCAGCGTTGCCCCGACAGGGTTTACCGGGGAGCTGTTTTTT	CSVAPTGFTGELFF
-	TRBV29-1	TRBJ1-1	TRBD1	TGCAGCGTTGCGACAGGGGACACTGAAGCTTTCTTT	CSVATGDTEAFF
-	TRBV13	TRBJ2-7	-	TGTGCCAGCAGCTTATGGGGCGGATCCTACGAGCAGTACTTC	CASSLWGGSYEQYF
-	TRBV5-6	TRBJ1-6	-	TGTGCCAGCAGCTTTGGGACCGCCAATTCACCCCTCCACTTT	CASSFGTANSPLHF
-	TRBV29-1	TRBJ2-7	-	TGCAGCGTTGAACGCCAGGGCTACGAGCAGTACTTC	CSVERQGYEQYF
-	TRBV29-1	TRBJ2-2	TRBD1	TGCAGCGTTGAAGATCTGGGCACAGGGGCCTCTCCCGGGGAGCTGTTTTTT	CSVEDLGTGASPGELFF
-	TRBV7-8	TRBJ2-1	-	TGTGCCAGCAGCTTACGCAGGCAGGCCTCCTACAATGAGCAGTTCTTC	CASSLRRQASYNEQFF
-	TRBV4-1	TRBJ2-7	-	TGCGCCAGCAGCCAACAGGCGGGGGCAGGGGGCTACGAGCAGTACTTC	CASSQQAGAGGYEQYF
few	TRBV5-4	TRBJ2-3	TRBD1	TGTGCCAGCAGCTGGGGGACAGTCAGCACAGATACGCAGTATTTT	CASSWGTVSTDTQYF
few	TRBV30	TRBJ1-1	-	TGTGCCTGGAGTGTACCCCCGAACACTGAAGCTTTCTTT	CAWSVPPNTEAFF